The 22 T cell receptor beta chains given below trace back to one sample, sequenced in a study of T cell clonotyping in hematopoietic cell transplantation (dated by TCRdb to about 2021). The method behind the library was the immunoSEQ multiplex PCR assay. Drawn from immuneACCESS, this table holds only the in-frame rearrangements with V and J called that TCRdb kept. Clones are partly lost; checked studies trace under half to an unresolved V gene and leave the rest unexplained. This sample comprises roughly 4,700 clones, less than 95% of them detected only once. About 5% of the sample belongs to the ten largest clones. The sequencing input was peripheral blood mononuclear cells. All receptors derive from a man in his forties in good health. Some clones in this sample may be carry-over from other donors' samples.

V and J are TRBV4-1 and TRBJ2-2; possible D gene TRBD2, 6 bases. V lost 4 bases to trimming and J lost 7 bases, with 16 bases between them. The germline V gene has CDR1 MGHRA and CDR2 YSYEKL. This CDR3 has 15 amino acids. The CDR3 DNA reads TGCGCCAGCAGCCCACGGATGGAGGGGAACGGGGAGCTGTTTTTT. Encoded protein: CASSPRMEGNGELFF.

The rearrangement links TRBV9 to TRBJ1-3, with 11 bases fitting TRBD1. The V gene's germline CDR1 is SGDLS and CDR2 YYNGEE. V was pared by 2 bases and J by 2 bases, with 6 bases of the junction left unmatched. The CDR3 sequence is 17 residues long. The CDR3: CASSVEDRGRTGNTIYF. The CDR3 DNA reads TGTGCCAGCAGCGTCGAGGACAGGGGGCGGACTGGAAACACCATATATTTT.

The chain is built from TRBV6-1 and TRBJ1-6; D not resolved. V was pared by 4 bases and J by 9 bases, with 13 bases between. Germline V lookup: CDR1 MNHNS, CDR2 SASEGT. The CDR3 extends over 14 amino acids. In nucleotides, the CDR3 is TGTGCCAGCAGTGGGACGATCCCTGGTTCACCCCTCCACTTT. Translating gives CASSGTIPGSPLHF.

CDR3: CASSVTGVSYEQYF. CDR3 sequence (DNA): TGTGCCAGCAGCGTGACAGGGGTGTCCTACGAGCAGTACTTC. The chain links TRBV9 to TRBJ2-7; TRBD1 aligns across 8 bases. Per germline, CDR1 SGDLS and CDR2 YYNGEE. V dropped 2 bases and J dropped 1; count of bases not matched to a gene: 2. This CDR3 is built from 14 residues.

This chain connects TRBV5-1 to TRBJ1-1; D is perhaps TRBD1 (5 bases). This CDR3 contains 13 residues. Germline V CDR1 and CDR2: SGHRS, YFSETQ. V dropped 0 bases and J dropped 6 bases, with 9 bases sitting between them. In DNA form, the CDR3 reads TGCGCCAGCAGCTTGGGGGACGGGGCTGAAGCTTTCTTT. Amino acids: CASSLGDGAEAFF.

This chain links TRBV7-9 with TRBJ2-1, with 7 bases fitting TRBD1. CDR3 length: 14 amino acids. Germline values: CDR1 SEHNR, CDR2 FQNEAQ (reference sequence). With 5 bases clipped from V and 4 bases from J, the junction kept 5 bases outside the gene matches. The CDR3 bases are TGTGCCAGCAGCGAGGGACAGATGTACAATGAGCAGTTCTTC. It encodes CASSEGQMYNEQFF.

The chain joins TRBV29-1 to TRBJ1-2; TRBD1 is a possible D gene (5 bases). The germline CDR1 and CDR2 sequences are SQVTM and ANQGSEA. V lost 7 bases and J lost 4, with 16 bases in between. This CDR3 has 13 residues. The CDR3, as DNA: TGCAGCGCCGAGGACACGGAGTCCTATGGCTACACCTTC. The encoded protein is CSAEDTESYGYTF.

The chain combines TRBV12-5 with TRBJ2-3, with D tentatively TRBD2 (5 bases). Germline V CDR1 and CDR2: LGHNT, FRNRAP. The CDR3 spans 14 residues. Trimming took off 6 bases at V and 3 bases at J, with 13 bases between the two ends. Here the CDR3 DNA reads TGTGCTAGTGGCCCGAAGACGGGGACAGATACGCAGTATTTT. It encodes CASGPKTGTDTQYF.

The V gene is TRBV6-1, the J gene TRBJ2-3; 14 bases are shared with TRBD2. J lost 6 bases, V lost 4 bases, and 3 bases had no gene match. CDR1 is MNHNS, CDR2 SASEGT, per germline. The length of the CDR3 is 15 residues. The CDR3 is CASSGLAGGPDTQYF. CDR3 nucleotide sequence: TGTGCCAGCAGTGGACTAGCGGGAGGGCCGGATACGCAGTATTTT.

CDR3 DNA: TGTGCCAGCAGCTTGACCCCATTGAGGGGGGCGCAAGGTGGCTACACCTTC. It translates to CASSLTPLRGAQGGYTF. The gene calls are TRBV7-2 and TRBJ1-2; D possibly corresponds to TRBD1 (6 bases). Germline V gives CDR1 SGHTA, CDR2 FQGNSA. This CDR3 spans 17 amino acids. The V end lost 3 bases, the J end lost 7 bases, and 24 bases lay between the germline ends. Together with reference TRBV7-2 and TRBJ1-2, the CDR3 gives the full variable domain: GAGVSQSPSNKVTEKGKDVELRCDPISGHTALYWYRQSLGQGLEFLIYFQGNSAPDKSGLPSDRFSAERTGGSVSTLTIQRTQQEDSAVYLCASSLTPLRGAQGGYTFGSGTRLTVV.

The chain links TRBV4-1 to TRBJ2-1; 12 positions match TRBD2. In germline, CDR1 is MGHRA, CDR2 YSYEKL. The V and J ends lost 6 bases and 7 bases, in that order; junction bases with no gene match: 7. This CDR3 is built from 15 residues. CDR3 nucleotide sequence: TGCGCCAGCAGTTCACTAGCGGGGGGAAAGAATGAGCAGTTCTTC. The encoded protein is CASSSLAGGKNEQFF.

The chain combines TRBV7-2 with TRBJ2-7; TRBD2 is a possible D gene (5 bases). Between the trimmed V and J ends, which lost 4 bases and 6 bases, there was a span of 10 bases. Per germline, CDR1 SGHTA and CDR2 FQGNSA. The CDR3 contains 12 residues. CDR3 DNA: TGTGCCAGCAGCTCCCCGGGGAGCGAGCAGTACTTC. Amino acids: CASSSPGSEQYF. Complete variable domain (other parts from reference TRBV7-2 and TRBJ2-7): GAGVSQSPSNKVTEKGKDVELRCDPISGHTALYWYRQSLGQGLEFLIYFQGNSAPDKSGLPSDRFSAERTGGSVSTLTIQRTQQEDSAVYLCASSSPGSEQYFGPGTRLTVT.

J is TRBJ2-7 and V is TRBV20-1, with a tentative D call TRBD1 (6 bases). The CDR3 has 11 amino acids. The ends were cut back, 1 base at V and 6 bases at J, with 7 bases in the middle. The germline V gene has CDR1 DFQATT and CDR2 SNEGSKA (reference sequence). The CDR3 spells CSARGQVEQYF. Written as DNA, the CDR3 is TGCAGTGCTAGAGGACAGGTCGAGCAGTACTTC.

A single count supports this clone. The rearrangement joins TRBV6-5 to TRBJ2-6; D gene ambiguous. The CDR3 sequence is 16 residues long. Germline V gene lookup returns CDR1 MNHEY and CDR2 SVGAGI. Deletions cut 4 bases from V and 2 bases from J, with 12 bases between. The CDR3 nucleotides are TGTGCCAGCAGTTCGGGCTCCGCGGCTGGGGCCAACGTCCTGACTTTC. Protein product: CASSSGSAAGANVLTF.

This clone was seen just once. The V call is TRBV4-2, the J call TRBJ2-7; 7 bases line up with TRBD1. CDR1 and CDR2 from the germline V gene are LGHNA and YNFKEQ. J lost 3 bases, V lost 5 bases, and 10 bases had no gene match. The CDR3 is made up of 15 amino acids. CDR3 in DNA: TGTGCCAGCAGCTCCCTATACAGGGGAAACTACGAGCAGTACTTC. Residues: CASSSLYRGNYEQYF.

This clone was recorded once. The chain combines TRBV4-1 with TRBJ2-5; TRBD2 matches 11 bases. J lost 4 bases, V lost 0 bases, and 13 bases had no gene match. The CDR3 loop spans 19 amino acids. Germline V lookup: CDR1 MGHRA, CDR2 YSYEKL. The CDR3 coding sequence is TGCGCCAGCAGCCAAGATCAGACTAGCGGGGCCCGAATACGAGAGACCCAGTACTTC. Protein sequence: CASSQDQTSGARIRETQYF.

This chain connects TRBV10-3 to TRBJ2-2; D gene unclear. Germline V gene lookup returns CDR1 ENHRY and CDR2 SYGVKD. This CDR3 comprises 14 residues. Trimming took 3 bases from V and 3 from J, leaving 8 bases between them. The CDR3 spells CAISEGSHTGELFF. The CDR3 bases are TGTGCCATCAGTGAAGGGTCTCACACCGGGGAGCTGTTTTTT.

V usage is TRBV4-3 and J usage is TRBJ1-4; no clear D gene. V lost 2 bases to trimming and J lost 0 bases, with 10 bases between them. CDR3 size: 16 residues. Germline CDR1 and CDR2: LGHNA and YSLEER. The CDR3 nucleotides read TGCGCCAGCAGCCAACAGCCGACTGCAACTAATGAAAAACTGTTTTTT. Amino acids: CASSQQPTATNEKLFF.

This chain connects TRBV6-5 to TRBJ2-5; 10 bases are shared with TRBD1. This CDR3 spans 16 amino acids. Germline CDR1 is MNHEY and CDR2 is SVGAGI. V dropped 2 bases and J dropped 5; count of bases not matched to a gene: 8. CDR3 nucleotides: TGTGCCAGCAGTTACCGGGACAGGGGATCTCCCGAGACCCAGTACTTC. It translates to CASSYRDRGSPETQYF.

This clone was seen once. V and J are TRBV6-4 and TRBJ2-1, with 13 positions matching TRBD2. The CDR3 totals 14 residues. The ends lost 3 bases at V and 7 bases at J; junction bases unmatched: 0. Germline V gene data show CDR1 as MRHNA and CDR2 as SNTAGT. The CDR3 sequence is CASSEGLAGNEQFF. In DNA, the CDR3 is TGTGCCAGCAGTGAGGGACTAGCGGGGAATGAGCAGTTCTTC.

About this clone: Without the conserved terminal phenylalanine or tryptophan, this CDR3 likely stems from a read error. It is unclear where the CDR3 begins or ends on the DNA, so no DNA is shown, and the CDR3 is as TCRdb lists it. The chain has TRBV28 and TRBJ2-7; the D call in the table, TRBD2, was not verified against the DNA. Germline loops: CDR1 MDHEN, CDR2 SYDVKM. The CDR3 spans 12 amino acids, including both terminal residues. CDR3 region: CASSYSSGRKLL.

The gene calls are TRBV7-9 and TRBJ2-5, with 11 bases identical to TRBD2. This CDR3 comprises 17 residues. The ends lost 6 bases at V and 1 base at J; junction bases unmatched: 10. Germline V gives CDR1 SEHNR, CDR2 FQNEAQ (reference sequence). CDR3 bases: TGTGCCAGCAGGGAATCCTTAGCGGGAGGGCCCCAAGAGACCCAGTACTTC. Residues: CASRESLAGGPQETQYF.